The 15 T cell receptor beta chains in this list originate from one sample, sequenced in a study of blood T cells in healthy people across ages (dated by TCRdb to about 2015). Libraries were made using 5' RACE. Instrument used: Illumina HiSeq 2500. A second PCR of 7 to 11 cycles was run with a J-beta primer mix and a sample-barcoded 5' primer. TCRdb handled the public reads itself, with Q25 trimming in fastp and clone calling in MiXCR, and kept productive beta chains. Duplicate CDR3 protein sequences are folded into a single record with the most common DNA and genes. This sample lists roughly 800,000 distinct CDR3 sequences; around 36% were detected once. The top ten constitute roughly 13% of the sample. The sequenced sample consisted of blood. Every receptor here comes from a young man in good health.

The gene calls are TRBV7-2 and TRBJ2-3, with 8 bases aligning to TRBD2. The CDR3 has 17 residues. Germline assignment: CDR1 SGHTA and CDR2 FQGNSA. J was trimmed by 0 bases and V by 4 bases; bases with no gene match: 9. CDR3 DNA sequence: TGTGCCAGCAGCTCCACCCGGGCTAGCGGGAGCACAGATACGCAGTATTTT. Translating it yields CASSSTRASGSTDTQYF.

In the case of this clonotype: Germline and junction disagree at one end, which may indicate a read error. The chain carries TRBV5-1 and TRBJ2-3; 11 bases align to TRBD2. The CDR3 consists of 16 residues. The germline V gene encodes CDR1 SGHRS and CDR2 YFSETQ. The CDR3 reads CAGSPGLAASTDTQYF. The CDR3 DNA follows: TGCGCCGGCAGCCCGGGACTAGCGGCTAGCACAGATACGCAGTATTTT.

V usage is TRBV24-1 and J usage is TRBJ2-3; maybe TRBD2 (5 bases). Germline V gives CDR1 KGHDR, CDR2 SFDVKD. The length of the CDR3 is 15 residues. Trimming pared 0 bases from V and 1 base from J, leaving 7 bases between. This chain's CDR3 is CATSDLWRGTDTQYF. The CDR3 bases are TGTGCCACCAGTGATTTGTGGCGGGGCACAGATACGCAGTATTTT.

The rearrangement uses TRBV12-3 or TRBV12-4 and TRBJ1-2; 9 nucleotides line up with TRBD1. Losses at the gene ends were 5 bases for V and 8 bases for J; bases not matched to a gene: 9. The CDR3 extends over 14 amino acids. The CDR3 DNA reads TGTGCCAGCAGTGTAGGGGGGACAGGGAGAGGCTACACCTTC. Its translation: CASSVGGTGRGYTF.

The CDR3: CASSVSQGPKNIQYF. The CDR3 coding sequence is TGTGCCAGCAGCGTAAGTCAGGGGCCCAAAAACATTCAGTACTTC. The chain employs TRBV9 and TRBJ2-4; D possibly corresponds to TRBD1 (6 bases). Trimming left V 1 base short and J 2 bases short, with 10 bases between. Germline lookup yields CDR1 SGDLS and CDR2 YYNGEE. This CDR3 is built from 15 residues.

Concerning this clonotype itself: A read error may be the cause here, since a much bigger clone is one base away. As DNA, the CDR3 is TGCGCCAGCGGCTTGGCCCCACAAGGGGTCGGGGAGCAGTTCTTC. This gives the protein CASGLAPQGVGEQFF. The chain employs TRBV5-1 and TRBJ2-1; possibly TRBD1 for D (5 bases). CDR1 and CDR2 (germline): SGHRS, YFSETQ. CDR3 length: 15 residues. The variable domain in full, completed from reference TRBV5-1 and TRBJ2-1, reads KAGVTQTPRYLIKTRGQQVTLSCSPISGHRSVSWYQQTPGQGLQFLFEYFSETQRNKGNFPGRFSGRQFSNSRSEMNVSTLELGDSALYLCASGLAPQGVGEQFFGPGTRLTVL.

The CDR3 nucleotides read TGTGCCAGCGGGGCACCTCCTAACTATGGCTACACCTTC. The encoded protein is CASGAPPNYGYTF. The V gene is TRBV3-1, the J gene TRBJ1-2, with D possibly TRBD1 on 5 matching bases. Trimming took off 8 bases at V and 0 bases at J, with 10 bases between the two ends. CDR1 is LGHDT and CDR2 is YNNKEL in the germline V gene (reference sequence). The CDR3 has 13 residues.

V gene TRBV7-2 combines with J gene TRBJ1-5; 7 positions agree with TRBD1. From germline, CDR1 is SGHTA and CDR2 FQGNSA. The CDR3 contains 15 residues. J gave up 7 bases and V 2 bases, and 8 bases lay outside the gene matches. The CDR3: CASSLQQGTGQPQHF. DNA for the CDR3: TGTGCCAGCAGCTTACAACAGGGGACTGGACAGCCCCAGCATTTT.

This clonotype was recorded at least ten times. CDR3 coding DNA: TGTGCCAGCAGTTTGGCGGGCCTGGGCACTGAAGCTTTCTTT. It codes for CASSLAGLGTEAFF. This rearrangement joins TRBV12-3 or TRBV12-4 to TRBJ1-1; D unclear. V was trimmed by 3 bases and J by 4 bases, leaving 12 bases between them. The CDR3 extends over 14 amino acids.

This clonotype occurred a few times. This chain connects TRBV6-5 to TRBJ2-3; D may be TRBD1 (6 bases). Germline CDR1 reads MNHEY; CDR2 reads SVGAGI. V was pared by 10 bases and J by 0 bases, with 17 bases between. There are 15 residues in the CDR3. The CDR3 sequence: CATLGTPTSTDTQYF. The CDR3 nucleotides read TGTGCCACATTAGGGACACCCACTAGCACAGATACGCAGTATTTT.

This clonotype has ten or more counts. The J gene is TRBJ2-3, the V gene TRBV29-1; no definite D call. Per the germline V gene, CDR1 is SQVTM and CDR2 is ANQGSEA. The CDR3 has 15 amino acids. V dropped 7 bases and J dropped 6 bases, with 23 bases sitting between them. The CDR3 loop is CSALLGDTGADTQYF. The DNA for the CDR3 is TGCAGCGCACTTCTCGGAGACACCGGAGCGGATACGCAGTATTTT.

This chain connects TRBV6-5 to TRBJ2-2, with TRBD2 matching over 9 bases. Germline V gene lookup returns CDR1 MNHEY and CDR2 SVGAGI. V was pared by 2 bases and J by 0 bases, with 7 bases of the junction left unmatched. The CDR3 has 18 amino acids. CDR3 region: CASSYTRLAGANTGELFF. DNA of the CDR3: TGTGCCAGCAGTTACACCAGATTAGCGGGAGCGAACACCGGGGAGCTGTTTTTT.

Only a few counts were recorded for this clonotype. The chain has TRBV12-3 or TRBV12-4 and TRBJ2-5; 8 bases agree with TRBD1. V was pared by 5 bases and J by 5 bases, with 7 bases of the junction left unmatched. The CDR3 has 14 amino acids. CDR3 DNA sequence: TGTGCCAGCAGTGTGACAGGGGCGGGGGAGACCCAGTACTTC. This encodes CASSVTGAGETQYF.

J is TRBJ1-1 and V is TRBV29-1; 11 bases fit TRBD1. This CDR3 has 16 amino acids. Germline trimming cut 3 bases from V and 1 base from J; bases unmatched to any gene: 7. The germline gives CDR1 SQVTM, CDR2 ANQGSEA. The CDR3, as DNA: TGCAGCGTTGAGTGGACAGGGGGCCAGGAGAACACTGAAGCTTTCTTT. Protein sequence: CSVEWTGGQENTEAFF. Drawing the rest from reference TRBV29-1 and TRBJ1-1, the complete variable domain is SAVISQKPSRDICQRGTSLTIQCQVDSQVTMMFWYRQQPGQSLTLIATANQGSEATYESGFVIDKFPISRPNLTFSTLTVSNMSPEDSSIYLCSVEWTGGQENTEAFFGQGTRLTVV.

A remark on this clonotype: The junction differs from germline at one of its ends, possibly a read error. The V gene is TRBV5-1, the J gene TRBJ1-2, with 7 bases that match TRBD1. Germline loops: CDR1 SGHRS, CDR2 YFSETQ. This CDR3 is built from 18 residues. CDR3 region: CASSLGSERGQANYGYIF. In DNA form, the CDR3 reads TGCGCCAGCAGCTTGGGCAGTGAAAGGGGGCAAGCTAACTATGGCTACATCTTC. Full variable domain (remainder filled in from reference TRBV5-1 and TRBJ1-2): KAGVTQTPRYLIKTRGQQVTLSCSPISGHRSVSWYQQTPGQGLQFLFEYFSETQRNKGNFPGRFSGRQFSNSRSEMNVSTLELGDSALYLCASSLGSERGQANYGYIFGSGTRLTVV.